The clone carrying this T cell receptor beta chain was counted between two and nine times. Its antigen remains unidentified. Indicated time point: newly diagnosed GD, antithyroid drugs for less than 3 months. Construction of the TCR library relied on RNA isolated from PBMCs. The peripheral blood volume drawn was 7.5 to 10 milliliters, and it was collected into EDTA tubes. This sample was taken from a study of regulatory T cells in long-lasting Graves disease. Study-wide points: Newly diagnosed patients shared about 950 public clonotypes; persistent patients shared more than 2,500.

HTBI primers from iRepertoire and Arm-PCR of CDR3 regions yielded the TCR beta libraries. TCRdb itself ran the multiplex PCR reads through MiXCR, one entry per CDR3 protein. The sample lists 580,000 or so distinct CDR3 sequences; roughly a sixth were seen once. Germline CDR1 reads DFQATT; CDR2 reads SNEGSKA (reference sequence). V lost 0 bases to trimming and J lost 4 bases, with 8 bases between them. The CDR3 is 13 residues long. These data were likewise used in another study, on T cells in Graves' hyperthyroidism and ophthalmopathy. That source notes: Participants, patients aged 18 to 65, had newly diagnosed hyperthyroidism with a duration under 2 months. With a median lead of approximately 6.4 months before onset, the model predicted ophthalmopathy.

This specimen was peripheral blood mononuclear cells (PBMCs), taken at new diagnosis, from a patient treated with antithyroid drugs. This rearrangement joins TRBV20-1 to TRBJ2-3; D is unclear. This receptor was obtained from a man aged 18 to 30 with Graves disease. The DNA for the CDR3 is TGCAGTGCTAGAGAGGGTGGGCCAGATACGCAGTATTTT. Its protein product is CSAREGGPDTQYF.